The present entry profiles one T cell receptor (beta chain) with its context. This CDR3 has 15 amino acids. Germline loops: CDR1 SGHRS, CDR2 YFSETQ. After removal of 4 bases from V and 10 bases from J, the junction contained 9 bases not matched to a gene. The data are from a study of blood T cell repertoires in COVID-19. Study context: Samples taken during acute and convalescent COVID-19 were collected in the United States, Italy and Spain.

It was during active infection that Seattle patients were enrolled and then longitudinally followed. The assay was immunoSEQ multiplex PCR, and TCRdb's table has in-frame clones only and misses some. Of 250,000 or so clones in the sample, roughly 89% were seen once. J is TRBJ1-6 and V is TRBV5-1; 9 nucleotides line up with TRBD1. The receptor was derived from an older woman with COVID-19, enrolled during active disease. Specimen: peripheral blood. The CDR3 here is CASSPATGGTSPLHF. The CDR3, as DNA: TGCGCCAGCAGCCCAGCTACAGGGGGCACATCACCCCTCCACTTT.